This paragraph covers one T cell receptor (beta chain) sequence. The data belong to a study of identifying expanded T cells in peripheral blood. Assay used: immunoSEQ multiplex PCR; TCRdb lists only in-frame clones, some missing. The sample yields roughly 100,000 clones, roughly 90% seen once. V lost 4 bases and J 3 bases, leaving 16 bases between the germline ends. The CDR3 is 15 residues long. Germline CDR1 and CDR2: MDHEN and SYDVKM. Sequenced input: blood. The V and J genes are TRBV28 and TRBJ2-7; possibly TRBD1 for D (5 bases). The clonotype was recovered from a person aged 18 to 75 in good health. The CDR3 DNA is TGTGCCAGCAGTTCAACCTACAGGCGGCGCTACGAGCAGTACTTC. This gives the protein CASSSTYRRRYEQYF.